The 15 T cell receptor beta chains below come from one sample, sequenced in a study of CD8 T cells in ankylosing spondylitis. One entry per CDR3 protein results from TCRdb running MiXCR on the 5' RACE reads. Found here are fewer than 40,000 distinct CDR3 sequences, around 30% of them singletons; the top ten hold 45% to 55%. Sequenced input: synovial fluid, either unsorted or a sorted T cell fraction (not recorded which). These receptors all come from a male donor with ankylosing spondylitis.

This clonotype was detected many times. The genes are TRBV7-8 and TRBJ2-5, with 10 positions matching TRBD2. Trimming cost V 5 bases and J 5 bases; bases outside gene matches: 8. The length of the CDR3 is 15 residues. Germline V gene sequence: CDR1 SGHVS, CDR2 FQNEAQ. CDR3 DNA sequence: TGTGCCAGCAGCAGTAGAGCGGGAGGGTTGGAGACCCAGTACTTC. Residues: CASSSRAGGLETQYF.

This chain links TRBV19 with TRBJ2-1; maybe TRBD2 (6 bases). Trimming pared 6 bases from V and 4 bases from J, leaving 10 bases between. CDR1 and CDR2 (germline): LNHDA, SQIVND (reference sequence). The CDR3 extends over 13 amino acids. CDR3 sequence (DNA): TGTGCCAGTAGCTATAGCGGATACAATGAGCAGTTCTTC. Protein product: CASSYSGYNEQFF.

V gene TRBV12-3 or TRBV12-4 combines with J gene TRBJ1-5, with 7 bases aligning to TRBD1. The CDR3 has 14 amino acids. V shed 7 bases, J shed 1 base, and the junction held 4 bases outside the gene matches. CDR3 residues: CASNSGGSNQPQHF. The DNA of the CDR3 is TGTGCCAGCAACTCAGGGGGGAGCAATCAGCCCCAGCATTTT.

Many counts were recorded for this clonotype. This chain connects TRBV15 to TRBJ2-7; possibly TRBD1 or TRBD2 for D (5 bases each). This CDR3 has 14 amino acids. Trimming left V 4 bases short and J 2 bases short, with 12 bases between. Looked up from germline, CDR1 is LNHNV and CDR2 is YYDKDF (reference sequence). The CDR3 is CATSTGTLPYEQYV. CDR3 DNA: TGTGCCACCAGCACGGGGACCCTTCCCTACGAGCAGTACGTC.

The rearrangement links TRBV6-5 to TRBJ1-6; D might be TRBD1 (5 bases). CDR3 length: 11 amino acids. CDR1 and CDR2 from the germline V gene are MNHEY and SVGAGI. V was cut by 6 bases and J by 14 bases, with 11 bases left in between. Here the CDR3 DNA reads TGTGCCAGCAGCTGGGGCTGGTCCCTCCACTTT. It specifies CASSWGWSLHF.

This clonotype was observed a handful of times. The J gene is TRBJ2-1, the V gene TRBV5-1, with TRBD2 identical over 7 bases. This CDR3 region has 16 residues. J gave up 8 bases and V 4 bases, and 15 bases lay outside the gene matches. CDR1 is SGHRS, CDR2 YFSETQ, per germline. The CDR3 region has the DNA TGCGCCAGCAGCCCGACTAGCACCCTGGGGTTCGATGAGCAGTTCTTC. The encoded protein is CASSPTSTLGFDEQFF.

The chain links TRBV11-2 to TRBJ2-3; no clear D. The CDR3 runs 14 residues. V lost 4 bases, J lost 2 bases, and 10 bases lay in between. Germline loops: CDR1 SGHAT, CDR2 FQNNGV. The CDR3 DNA reads TGTGCCAGCAGCTACCAAGTGACCACAGATACGCAGTATTTT. This translates into CASSYQVTTDTQYF.

This clonotype was picked up many times. The chain is built from TRBV6-6 and TRBJ1-5; D is undetermined. The CDR3 extends over 14 amino acids. Trimming removed 5 bases from V and 3 bases from J, with 11 bases in between. CDR1 MNHNY and CDR2 SVGAGI come from the germline V gene (reference sequence). The CDR3 here is CASSPPGVNQPQHF. DNA of the CDR3: TGTGCCAGCAGTCCCCCAGGCGTCAATCAGCCCCAGCATTTT.

This sequence joins TRBV5-5 and TRBJ2-7; TRBD1 matches at 10 bases. The CDR3 extends over 12 amino acids. J was trimmed by 6 bases and V by 7 bases; bases with no gene match: 4. Germline assignment: CDR1 SGHKS and CDR2 YYEKEE (reference sequence). CDR3 region: CASQTGGLEQYF. CDR3 sequence (DNA): TGTGCCAGCCAGACAGGGGGCCTCGAGCAGTACTTC.

This chain uses TRBV27 with TRBJ2-7; 9 positions agree with TRBD1. Germline trimming cut 5 bases from V and 3 bases from J; bases unmatched to any gene: 8. From germline, CDR1 is MNHEY and CDR2 SMNVEV (reference sequence). The CDR3 contains 15 residues. The CDR3 here is CASSRTGQGFYEQYF. The CDR3 coding sequence is TGTGCCAGCAGTCGGACCGGACAGGGGTTCTACGAGCAGTACTTC.

This clonotype was seen a handful of times. This sequence joins TRBV5-5 and TRBJ2-2; TRBD2 matches 10 bases. Germline V lookup: CDR1 SGHKS, CDR2 YYEKEE (reference sequence). V lost 0 bases, J lost 0 bases, and 5 bases stayed unmatched. The CDR3 loop spans 18 amino acids. The CDR3: CASSLGLAGGSNTGELFF. The CDR3 DNA sequence: TGTGCCAGCAGCTTGGGTTTAGCGGGAGGATCGAACACCGGGGAGCTGTTTTTT.

This clonotype was picked up a small number of times. This sequence joins TRBV4-1 and TRBJ2-5; a weak D match, TRBD1 (5 bases). The germline gives CDR1 MGHRA, CDR2 YSYEKL. Trimming cost V 1 base and J 3 bases, with 12 bases left between them. This CDR3 contains 15 residues. The DNA of the CDR3 is TGCGCCAGCAGCCAAGTTGGGGCAGAGAAAGAGACCCAGTACTTC. Amino acid sequence: CASSQVGAEKETQYF.

This clonotype turned up a few times. The V gene is TRBV19, the J gene TRBJ2-1; D ambiguous. The germline gives CDR1 LNHDA, CDR2 SQIVND (reference sequence). The V and J ends lost 5 bases and 4 bases respectively, with 12 bases between them. The CDR3 runs 14 residues. CDR3 loop: CASSHQTPYNEQFF. The DNA for the CDR3 is TGTGCCAGTAGTCACCAGACACCGTACAATGAGCAGTTCTTC.

The CDR3 nucleotides read TGTGCCAGCAGCGGGTTTAGCGGGCGTACGAGCTCCTACGAGCAGTACGTC. Amino acids: CASSGFSGRTSSYEQYV. The chain links TRBV5-5 to TRBJ2-7; 7 positions match TRBD2. Germline values: CDR1 SGHKS, CDR2 YYEKEE (reference sequence). This CDR3 has 17 residues. J gave up 0 bases and V 4 bases, and 13 bases lay outside the gene matches.

The table lists this clonotype with many counts. This chain links TRBV21-1 with TRBJ1-5; no DNA check was done on the table's D call, TRBD1. TRBV21-1 is termed a pseudogene. The CDR3 length is 14 residues. The CDR3, as DNA: TGTGCCAGCAGCCGAGGACAGGGCAAACAGCCCCAGCATTTT. It encodes CASSRGQGKQPQHF.